What follows is one TCR beta chain and its context. Its antigen is currently unknown. These data belong to a study of CXCR3-negative and CXCR3-positive naive CD8 T cells. Study information: Sequencing brought in roughly 150 million TRB reads altogether, and each library got about 1.5 +/- 0.3 million. Findings of the study overall: CXCR3-positive naive cells had TRB CDR3s that were more hydrophobic than CXCR3-negative naive cells had.

Libraries of TRB cDNA were made by 5' RACE and carried UMIs. TCRdb reprocessed the 5' RACE reads, keeping one entry per CDR3 protein, no DNA. Recorded for this sample: over 150,000 distinct CDR3 sequences. Germline loops: CDR1 SQVTM, CDR2 ANQGSEA. CDR3 size: 13 residues. The specimen was naive CXCR3+ CD8+ T cells from blood. Subset meaning: CD45RO-CCR7+CD27+CD95- naive CD8+ T cells expressing CXCR3 (TNR3+). The genes are TRBV29-1 and TRBJ2-3. This sequence originates from a human donor in good health. Some clones in this sample may be carry-over from other donors' samples. CDR3: CSVGIFGTDTQYF.